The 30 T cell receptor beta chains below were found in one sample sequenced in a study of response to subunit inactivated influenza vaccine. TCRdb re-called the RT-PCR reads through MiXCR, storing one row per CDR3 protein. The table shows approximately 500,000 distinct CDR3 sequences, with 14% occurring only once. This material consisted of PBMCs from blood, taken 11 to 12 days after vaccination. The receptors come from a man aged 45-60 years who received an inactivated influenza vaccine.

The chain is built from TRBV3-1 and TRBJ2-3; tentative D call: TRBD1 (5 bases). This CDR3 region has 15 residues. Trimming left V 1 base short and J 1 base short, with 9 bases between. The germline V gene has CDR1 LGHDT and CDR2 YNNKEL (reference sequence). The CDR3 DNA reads TGTGCCAGCAGCCAAGGATGGGGCGGCACAGATACGCAGTATTTT. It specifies CASSQGWGGTDTQYF.

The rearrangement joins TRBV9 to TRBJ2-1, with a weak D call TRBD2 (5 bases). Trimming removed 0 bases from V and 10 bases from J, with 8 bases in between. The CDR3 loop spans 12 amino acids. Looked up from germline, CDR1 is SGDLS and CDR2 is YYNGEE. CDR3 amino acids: CASSVASQEQFF. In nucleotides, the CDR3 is TGTGCCAGCAGCGTAGCTAGCCAAGAGCAGTTCTTC. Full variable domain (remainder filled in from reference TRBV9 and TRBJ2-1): DSGVTQTPKHLITATGQRVTLRCSPRSGDLSVYWYQQSLDQGLQFLIQYYNGEERAKGNILERFSAQQFPDLHSELNLSSLELGDSALYFCASSVASQEQFFGPGTRLTVL.

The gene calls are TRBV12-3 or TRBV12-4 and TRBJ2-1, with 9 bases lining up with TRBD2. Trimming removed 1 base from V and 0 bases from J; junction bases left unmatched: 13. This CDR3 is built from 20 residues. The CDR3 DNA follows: TGTGCCAGCAGTTTAGGATTGGGACTAGCTTTTAATAGCTCCTACAATGAGCAGTTCTTC. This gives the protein CASSLGLGLAFNSSYNEQFF.

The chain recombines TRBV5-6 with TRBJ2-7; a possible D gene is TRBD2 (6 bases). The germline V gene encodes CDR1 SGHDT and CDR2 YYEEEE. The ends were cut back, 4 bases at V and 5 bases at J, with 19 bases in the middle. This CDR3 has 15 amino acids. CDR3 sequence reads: CASSAGGTPPHEQYF. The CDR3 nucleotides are TGTGCCAGCAGCGCGGGTGGGACTCCACCACACGAGCAGTACTTC.

The DNA for the CDR3 is TGTGCCAGCAGCAAGAGGAAATACGTGGACACTGAAGCTTTCTTT. Encoded protein: CASSKRKYVDTEAFF. V and J are TRBV21-1 and TRBJ1-1. TRBV21-1 is classified as a pseudogene. The CDR3 sequence is 15 residues long.

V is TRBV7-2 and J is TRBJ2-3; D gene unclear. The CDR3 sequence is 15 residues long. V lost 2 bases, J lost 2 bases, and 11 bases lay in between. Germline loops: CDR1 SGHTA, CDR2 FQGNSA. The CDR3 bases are TGTGCCAGCAGCTTATATTGGGGTGCCACAGATACGCAGTATTTT. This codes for CASSLYWGATDTQYF.

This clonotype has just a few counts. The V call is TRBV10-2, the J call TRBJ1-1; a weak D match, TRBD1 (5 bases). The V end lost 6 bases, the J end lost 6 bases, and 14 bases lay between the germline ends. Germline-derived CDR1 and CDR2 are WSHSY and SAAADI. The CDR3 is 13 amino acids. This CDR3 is CASSQQVASEAFF. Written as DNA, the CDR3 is TGCGCCAGCAGCCAACAGGTTGCCTCTGAAGCTTTCTTT.

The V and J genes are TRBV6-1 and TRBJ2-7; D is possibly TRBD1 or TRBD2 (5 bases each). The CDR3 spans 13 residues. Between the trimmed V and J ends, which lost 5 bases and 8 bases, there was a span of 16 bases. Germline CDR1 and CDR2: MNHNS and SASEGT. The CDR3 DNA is TGTGCCAGCAGTACGGCAGGGACCTGGCAGCAGTACTTC. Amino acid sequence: CASSTAGTWQQYF.

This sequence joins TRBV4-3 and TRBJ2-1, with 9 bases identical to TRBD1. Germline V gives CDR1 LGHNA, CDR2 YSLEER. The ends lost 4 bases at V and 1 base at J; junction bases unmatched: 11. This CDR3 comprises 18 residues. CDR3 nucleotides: TGCGCCAGCAGCCTCCACCTGGGGGGGACAGGGTCCTACAATGAGCAGTTCTTC. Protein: CASSLHLGGTGSYNEQFF.

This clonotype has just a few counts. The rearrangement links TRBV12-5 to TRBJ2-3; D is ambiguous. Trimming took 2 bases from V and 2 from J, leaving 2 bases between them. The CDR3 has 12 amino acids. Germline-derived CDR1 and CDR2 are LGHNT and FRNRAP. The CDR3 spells CASGLNTDTQYF. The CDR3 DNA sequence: TGTGCTAGTGGTTTGAACACAGATACGCAGTATTTT.

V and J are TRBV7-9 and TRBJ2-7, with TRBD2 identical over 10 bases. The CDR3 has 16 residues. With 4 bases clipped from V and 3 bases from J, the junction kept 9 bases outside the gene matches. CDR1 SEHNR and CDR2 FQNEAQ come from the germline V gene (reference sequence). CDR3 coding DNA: TGTGCCAGCAGCTCGACCCTAGCGGGGGTTTACTACGAGCAGTACTTC. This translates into CASSSTLAGVYYEQYF. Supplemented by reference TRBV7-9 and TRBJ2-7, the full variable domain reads DTGVSQNPRHKITKRGQNVTFRCDPISEHNRLYWYRQTLGQGPEFLTYFQNEAQLEKSRLLSDRFSAERPKGSFSTLEIQRTEQGDSAMYLCASSSTLAGVYYEQYFGPGTRLTVT.

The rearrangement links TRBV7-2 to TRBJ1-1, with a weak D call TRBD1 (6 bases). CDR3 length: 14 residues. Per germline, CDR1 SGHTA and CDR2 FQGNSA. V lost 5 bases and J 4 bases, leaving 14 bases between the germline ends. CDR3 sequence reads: CASSRHREATEAFF. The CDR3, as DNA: TGTGCCAGCAGCCGCCACAGGGAAGCCACTGAAGCTTTCTTT.

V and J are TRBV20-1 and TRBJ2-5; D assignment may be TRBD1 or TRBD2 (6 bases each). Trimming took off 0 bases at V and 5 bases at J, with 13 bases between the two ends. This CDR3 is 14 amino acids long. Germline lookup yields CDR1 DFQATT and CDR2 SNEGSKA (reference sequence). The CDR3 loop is CSARDAGGGETQYF. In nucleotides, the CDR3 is TGCAGTGCTAGAGATGCCGGAGGGGGGGAGACCCAGTACTTC.

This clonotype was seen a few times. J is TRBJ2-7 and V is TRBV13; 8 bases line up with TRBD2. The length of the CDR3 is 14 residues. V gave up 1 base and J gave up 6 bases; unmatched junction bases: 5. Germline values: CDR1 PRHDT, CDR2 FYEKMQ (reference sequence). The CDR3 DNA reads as TGTGCCAGCAGCTTAGCATTTGGGACTAGCGAGCAGTACTTC. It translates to CASSLAFGTSEQYF.

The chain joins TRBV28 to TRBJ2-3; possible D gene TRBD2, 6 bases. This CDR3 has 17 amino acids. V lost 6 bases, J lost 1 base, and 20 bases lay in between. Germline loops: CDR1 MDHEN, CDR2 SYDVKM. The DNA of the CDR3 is TGTGCCAGCAGCCGATCGGGCGGGCGGGGCCGCACAGATACGCAGTATTTT. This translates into CASSRSGGRGRTDTQYF.

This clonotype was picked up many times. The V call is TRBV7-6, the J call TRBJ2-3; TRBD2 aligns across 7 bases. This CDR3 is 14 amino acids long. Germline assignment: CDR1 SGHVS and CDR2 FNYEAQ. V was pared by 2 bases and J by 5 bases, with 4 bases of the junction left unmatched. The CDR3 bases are TGTGCCAGCAGCTTATATACTAGCGTAGATACGCAGTATTTT. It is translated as CASSLYTSVDTQYF. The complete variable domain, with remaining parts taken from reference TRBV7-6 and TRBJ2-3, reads GAGVSQSPRYKVTKRGQDVALRCDPISGHVSLYWYRQALGQGPEFLTYFNYEAQQDKSGLPNDRFSAERPEGSISTLTIQRTEQRDSAMYRCASSLYTSVDTQYFGPGTRLTVL.

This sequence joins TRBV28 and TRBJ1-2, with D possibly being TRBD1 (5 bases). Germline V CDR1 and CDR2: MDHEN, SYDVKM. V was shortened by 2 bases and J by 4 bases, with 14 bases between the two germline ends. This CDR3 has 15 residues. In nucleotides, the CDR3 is TGTGCCAGCAGTTTACCCTATCAGGGTGGCTATGGCTACACCTTC. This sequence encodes CASSLPYQGGYGYTF.

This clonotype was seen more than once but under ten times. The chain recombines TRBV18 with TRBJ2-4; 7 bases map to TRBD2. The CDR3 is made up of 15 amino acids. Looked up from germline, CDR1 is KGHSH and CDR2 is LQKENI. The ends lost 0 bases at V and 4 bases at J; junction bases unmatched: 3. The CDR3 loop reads CASSPPGTIKNIQYF. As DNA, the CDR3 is TGTGCCAGCTCACCACCCGGGACTATAAAAAACATTCAGTACTTC.

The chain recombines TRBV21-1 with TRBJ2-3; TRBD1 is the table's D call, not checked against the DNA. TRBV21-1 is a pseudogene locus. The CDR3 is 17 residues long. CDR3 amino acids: CASSRLQQGISTDTQYF. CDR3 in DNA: TGTGCCAGCAGCAGATTACAACAGGGGATCAGCACAGATACGCAGTATTTT.

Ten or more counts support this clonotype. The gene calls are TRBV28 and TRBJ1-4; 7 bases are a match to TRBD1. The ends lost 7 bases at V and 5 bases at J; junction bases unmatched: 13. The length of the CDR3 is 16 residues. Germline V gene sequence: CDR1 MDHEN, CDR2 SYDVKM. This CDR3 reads CASTLTGLGLNEKLFF. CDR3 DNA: TGTGCCAGCACCTTGACAGGGCTCGGGCTCAATGAAAAACTGTTTTTT.

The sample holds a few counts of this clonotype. Here the CDR3 reads CSAPPQGFSRADTQYF. For the CDR3, the DNA is TGCAGTGCCCCACCCCAGGGATTTTCACGGGCAGATACGCAGTATTTT. The chain carries TRBV20-1 and TRBJ2-3; maybe TRBD1 (5 bases). The CDR3 has 16 amino acids. Germline V gene data show CDR1 as DFQATT and CDR2 as SNEGSKA (reference sequence). The ends were cut back, 6 bases at V and 4 bases at J, with 23 bases in the middle.

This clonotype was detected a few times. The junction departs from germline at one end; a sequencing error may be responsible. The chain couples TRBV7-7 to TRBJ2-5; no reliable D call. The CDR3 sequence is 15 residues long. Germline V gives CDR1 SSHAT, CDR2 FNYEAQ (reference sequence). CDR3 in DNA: TGTGCTAGCAGCCCGGTCGCGGCTGGCCAAGAGACCCAGTACTTC. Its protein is CASSPVAAGQETQYF. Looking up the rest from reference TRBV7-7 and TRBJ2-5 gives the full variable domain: GAGVSQSPRYKVTKRGQDVTLRCDPISSHATLYWYQQALGQGPEFLTYFNYEAQPDKSGLPSDRFSAERPEGSISTLTIQRTEQRDSAMYRCASSPVAAGQETQYFGPGTRLLVL.

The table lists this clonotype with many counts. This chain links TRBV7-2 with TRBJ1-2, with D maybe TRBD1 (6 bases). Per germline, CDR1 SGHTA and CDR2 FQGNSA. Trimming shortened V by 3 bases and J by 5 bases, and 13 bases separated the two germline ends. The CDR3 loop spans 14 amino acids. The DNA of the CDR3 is TGTGCCAGCAGCTTGAGTCAGGGGATATATGGCTACACCTTC. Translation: CASSLSQGIYGYTF.

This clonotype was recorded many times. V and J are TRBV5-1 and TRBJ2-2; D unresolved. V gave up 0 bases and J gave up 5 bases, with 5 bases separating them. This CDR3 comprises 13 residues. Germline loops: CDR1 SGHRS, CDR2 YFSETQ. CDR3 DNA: TGCGCCAGCAGCTTGGGGGAAACCGGGGAGCTGTTTTTT. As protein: CASSLGETGELFF.

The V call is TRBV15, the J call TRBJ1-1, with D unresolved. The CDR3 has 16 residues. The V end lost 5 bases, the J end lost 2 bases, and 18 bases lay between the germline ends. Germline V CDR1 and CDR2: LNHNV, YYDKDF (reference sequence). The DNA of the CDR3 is TGTGCCACCAGCGTTAAGTTGGGAGGGAGAAACACTGAAGCTTTCTTT. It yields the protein CATSVKLGGRNTEAFF. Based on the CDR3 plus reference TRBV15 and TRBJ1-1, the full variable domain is DAMVIQNPRYQVTQFGKPVTLSCSQTLNHNVMYWYQQKSSQAPKLLFHYYDKDFNNEADTPDNFQSRRPNTSFCFLDIRSPGLGDTAMYLCATSVKLGGRNTEAFFGQGTRLTVV.

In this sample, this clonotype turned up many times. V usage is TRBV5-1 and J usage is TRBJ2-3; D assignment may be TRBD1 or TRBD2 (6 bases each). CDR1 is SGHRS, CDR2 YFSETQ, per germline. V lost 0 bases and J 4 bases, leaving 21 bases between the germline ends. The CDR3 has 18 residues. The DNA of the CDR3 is TGCGCCAGCAGCTTGGCCAGGGGACTCATAAGCTCGTCAGATACGCAGTATTTT. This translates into CASSLARGLISSSDTQYF.

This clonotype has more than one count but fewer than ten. The CDR3 DNA follows: TGTGCCAGCAGTCTCCGGACAGGGGGGATTACAGATACGCAGTATTTT. As protein: CASSLRTGGITDTQYF. This sequence joins TRBV6-1 and TRBJ2-3; 10 bases map to TRBD1. V shed 5 bases, J shed 3 bases, and the junction held 8 bases outside the gene matches. This CDR3 contains 16 residues. CDR1 and CDR2 (germline): MNHNS, SASEGT.

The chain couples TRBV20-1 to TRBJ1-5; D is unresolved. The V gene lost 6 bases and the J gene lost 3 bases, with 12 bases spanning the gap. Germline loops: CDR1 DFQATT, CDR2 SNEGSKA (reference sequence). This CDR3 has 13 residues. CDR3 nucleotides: TGCAGTGCGGAGGTTGGCACCAATCAGCCCCAGCATTTT. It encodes CSAEVGTNQPQHF.

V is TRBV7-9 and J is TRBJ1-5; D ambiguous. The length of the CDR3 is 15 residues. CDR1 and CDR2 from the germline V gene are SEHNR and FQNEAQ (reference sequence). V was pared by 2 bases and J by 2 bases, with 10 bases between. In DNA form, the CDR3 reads TGTGCCAGCAGCTTATCTTCAGGAGGCAATCAGCCCCAGCATTTT. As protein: CASSLSSGGNQPQHF.

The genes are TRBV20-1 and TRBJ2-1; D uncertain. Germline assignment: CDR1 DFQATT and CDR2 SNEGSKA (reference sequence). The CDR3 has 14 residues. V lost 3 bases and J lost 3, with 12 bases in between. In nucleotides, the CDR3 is TGCAGTGCTAGCGGTCCCACCAACTACAATGAGCAGTTCTTC. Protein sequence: CSASGPTNYNEQFF.